Below are 10 T cell receptor beta chains sequenced from a single sample in a study of blood T cell repertoires in COVID-19. Clones were sequenced by immunoSEQ multiplex PCR, and TCRdb holds only the in-frame ones, with some missing. This sample has more than 80,000 clones, with roughly 90% found just once. Sequencing used peripheral blood. The receptor source for this set is a human donor with active COVID-19. The donor label of this sample is uncertain.

This chain joins TRBV12-5 and TRBJ2-5; 8 nucleotides align to TRBD1. Germline V CDR1 and CDR2: LGHNT, FRNRAP. The CDR3 is made up of 17 amino acids. J lost 5 bases, V lost 9 bases, and 20 bases had no gene match. The CDR3 reads CASASDRTGRFRETQYF. The DNA for the CDR3 is TGTGCTAGCGCTAGTGACCGGACAGGGAGGTTTCGGGAGACCCAGTACTTC.

J is TRBJ1-4 and V is TRBV5-1, with D maybe TRBD1 (6 bases). Germline CDR1 reads SGHRS; CDR2 reads YFSETQ. The V end lost 5 bases, the J end lost 8 bases, and 16 bases lay between the germline ends. This CDR3 region has 14 residues. CDR3 region: CASRYPGHGEKLFF. The CDR3 coding sequence is TGCGCCAGCAGATACCCGGGACACGGGGAAAAACTGTTTTTT.

This chain connects TRBV28 to TRBJ1-6; D is unresolved. CDR3 length equals 18 residues. The germline V gene encodes CDR1 MDHEN and CDR2 SYDVKM. V was shortened by 7 bases and J by 0 bases, with 19 bases between the two germline ends. CDR3 sequence (DNA): TGTGCCAGCATCCTCGCGGGGAGGCTAAGCTCCTATAATTCACCCCTCCACTTT. This gives the protein CASILAGRLSSYNSPLHF.

This rearrangement joins TRBV11-2 to TRBJ2-2, with 11 bases aligning to TRBD1. Germline values: CDR1 SGHAT, CDR2 FQNNGV. With 5 bases clipped from V and 7 bases from J, the junction kept 9 bases outside the gene matches. CDR3 length equals 16 residues. The CDR3 DNA sequence: TGTGCCAGCAGCCAAATTAGGGACAGGGGGAACGGGGAGCTGTTTTTT. Residues: CASSQIRDRGNGELFF.

The rearrangement links TRBV19 to TRBJ2-3; 7 bases align to TRBD2. The germline V gene encodes CDR1 LNHDA and CDR2 SQIVND (reference sequence). This CDR3 is 14 amino acids long. V was pared by 8 bases and J by 4 bases, with 9 bases of the junction left unmatched. For the CDR3, the DNA is TGTGCCAGTGACGCGGGGGTGGGCGCAGATACGCAGTATTTT. Protein: CASDAGVGADTQYF.

This chain connects TRBV7-2 to TRBJ2-7; 11 nucleotides match TRBD2. CDR1 is SGHTA, CDR2 FQGNSA, per germline. The CDR3 runs to 16 residues. Trimming removed 5 bases from V and 0 bases from J; junction bases left unmatched: 6. The CDR3 DNA reads as TGTGCCAGCAGCGTTGAAGGGACTAGCGGCTCCTACGAGCAGTACTTC. Protein product: CASSVEGTSGSYEQYF.

This clone came up many times. The chain's CDR3 is CASSTLFLGTDEAFF. CDR3 in DNA: TGTGCCAGCAGTACACTTTTCCTCGGGACTGACGAAGCTTTCTTT. The rearrangement joins TRBV6-5 to TRBJ1-1; perhaps TRBD1 as D (5 bases). CDR1 is MNHEY, CDR2 SVGAGI, per germline. Trimming shortened V by 5 bases and J by 8 bases, and 21 bases separated the two germline ends. The CDR3 totals 15 residues.

A remark on this clone: A much more abundant neighbour one base away suggests this may be a read error. V usage is TRBV4-2 and J usage is TRBJ1-1; TRBD1 agrees at 8 bases. Germline V gene lookup returns CDR1 LGHNA and CDR2 YNFKEQ. The CDR3 totals 14 residues. Trimming took 5 bases from V and 1 from J; bases not matched to a gene: 3. CDR3 coding DNA: TGTGCCAGCAGCGGGGGACAGGAGAACACTGAAGCTTTCTTT. It translates to CASSGGQENTEAFF.

J is TRBJ2-3 and V is TRBV5-1, with 9 bases aligning to TRBD2. Germline CDR1 SGHRS, CDR2 YFSETQ. V dropped 2 bases and J dropped 0; count of bases not matched to a gene: 4. CDR3 length: 16 residues. The DNA of the CDR3 is TGCGCCAGCAGCTTCGGACTAGCGATTAGCACAGATACGCAGTATTTT. Amino acid sequence: CASSFGLAISTDTQYF.

This clone was seen once. This chain joins TRBV5-4 and TRBJ2-3, with a possible D match to TRBD2 (7 bases). Trimming stripped 4 bases from V and 0 bases from J, with 15 bases between. This CDR3 is built from 16 residues. Germline values: CDR1 SGHNT, CDR2 YYREEE (reference sequence). CDR3 bases: TGTGCCAGCAGCCGGACTAGAGGGGGGAGCACAGATACGCAGTATTTT. This sequence encodes CASSRTRGGSTDTQYF.